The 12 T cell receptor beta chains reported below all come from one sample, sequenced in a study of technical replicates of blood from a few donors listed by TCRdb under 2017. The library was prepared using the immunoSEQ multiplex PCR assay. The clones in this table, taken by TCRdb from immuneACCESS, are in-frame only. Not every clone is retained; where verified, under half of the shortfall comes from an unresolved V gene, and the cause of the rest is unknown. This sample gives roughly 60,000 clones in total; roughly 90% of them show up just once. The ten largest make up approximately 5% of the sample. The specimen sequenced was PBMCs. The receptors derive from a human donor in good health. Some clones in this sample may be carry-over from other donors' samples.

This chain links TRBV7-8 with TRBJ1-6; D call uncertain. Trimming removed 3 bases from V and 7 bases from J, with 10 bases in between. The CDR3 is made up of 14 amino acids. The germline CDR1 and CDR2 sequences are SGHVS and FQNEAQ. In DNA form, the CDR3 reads TGTGCCAGCAGCTTCGAGTCGAGGAATTCACCCCTCCACTTT. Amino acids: CASSFESRNSPLHF.

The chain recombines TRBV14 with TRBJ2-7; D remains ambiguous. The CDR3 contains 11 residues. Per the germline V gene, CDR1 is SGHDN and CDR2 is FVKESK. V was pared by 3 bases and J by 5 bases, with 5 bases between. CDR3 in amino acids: CASSHIHEQYF. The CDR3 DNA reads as TGTGCCAGCAGCCATATCCACGAGCAGTACTTC.

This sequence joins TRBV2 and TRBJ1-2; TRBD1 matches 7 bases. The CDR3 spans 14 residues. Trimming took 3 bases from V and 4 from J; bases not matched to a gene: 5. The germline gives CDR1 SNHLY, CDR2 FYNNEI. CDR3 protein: CASSDDRAFYGYTF. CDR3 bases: TGTGCCAGCAGTGACGACAGGGCGTTCTATGGCTACACCTTC.

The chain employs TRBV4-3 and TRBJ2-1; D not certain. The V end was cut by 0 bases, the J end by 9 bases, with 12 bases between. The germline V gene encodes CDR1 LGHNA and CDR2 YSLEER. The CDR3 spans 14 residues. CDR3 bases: TGCGCCAGCAGCCAAGATTCCGCCGTGAGTGAGCAGTTCTTC. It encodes CASSQDSAVSEQFF.

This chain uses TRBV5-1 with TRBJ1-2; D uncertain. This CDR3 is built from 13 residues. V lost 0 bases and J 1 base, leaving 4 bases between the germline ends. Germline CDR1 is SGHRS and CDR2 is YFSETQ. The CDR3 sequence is CASSLELNYGYTF. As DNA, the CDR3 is TGCGCCAGCAGCTTGGAACTTAACTATGGCTACACCTTC.

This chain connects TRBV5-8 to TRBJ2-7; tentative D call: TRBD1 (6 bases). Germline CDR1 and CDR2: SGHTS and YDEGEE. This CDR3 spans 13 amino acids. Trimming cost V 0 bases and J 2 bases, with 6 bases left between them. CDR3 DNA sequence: TGTGCCAGCAGCTTGGACAGGGCCTACGAGCAGTACTTC. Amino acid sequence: CASSLDRAYEQYF.

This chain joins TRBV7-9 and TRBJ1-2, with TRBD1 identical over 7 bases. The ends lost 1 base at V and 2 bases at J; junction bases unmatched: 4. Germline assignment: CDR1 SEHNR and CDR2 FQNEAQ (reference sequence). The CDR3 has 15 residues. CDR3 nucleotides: TGTGCCAGCAGCTTAGAGGGACAGAGAAACTATGGCTACACCTTC. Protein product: CASSLEGQRNYGYTF.

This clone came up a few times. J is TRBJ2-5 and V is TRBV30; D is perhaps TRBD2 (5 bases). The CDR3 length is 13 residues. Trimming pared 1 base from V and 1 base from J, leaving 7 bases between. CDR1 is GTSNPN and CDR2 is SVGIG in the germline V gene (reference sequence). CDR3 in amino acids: CAWSGGVQETQYF. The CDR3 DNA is TGTGCCTGGAGTGGGGGAGTCCAAGAGACCCAGTACTTC.

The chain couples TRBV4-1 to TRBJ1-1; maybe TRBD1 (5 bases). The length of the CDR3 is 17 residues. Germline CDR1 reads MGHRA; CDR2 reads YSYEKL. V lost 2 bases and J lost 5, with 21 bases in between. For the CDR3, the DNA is TGCGCCAGCAGCCAACCCAACCTCGGCAGGGTAAGGACTGAAGCTTTCTTT. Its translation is CASSQPNLGRVRTEAFF.

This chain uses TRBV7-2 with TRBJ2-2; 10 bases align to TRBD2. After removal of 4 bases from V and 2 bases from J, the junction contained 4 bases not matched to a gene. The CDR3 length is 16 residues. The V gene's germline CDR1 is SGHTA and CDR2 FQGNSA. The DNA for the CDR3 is TGTGCCAGCAGCTCGGGACTAGCGCTAAACACCGGGGAGCTGTTTTTT. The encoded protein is CASSSGLALNTGELFF. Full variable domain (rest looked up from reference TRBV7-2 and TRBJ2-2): GAGVSQSPSNKVTEKGKDVELRCDPISGHTALYWYRQSLGQGLEFLIYFQGNSAPDKSGLPSDRFSAERTGGSVSTLTIQRTQQEDSAVYLCASSSGLALNTGELFFGEGSRLTVL.

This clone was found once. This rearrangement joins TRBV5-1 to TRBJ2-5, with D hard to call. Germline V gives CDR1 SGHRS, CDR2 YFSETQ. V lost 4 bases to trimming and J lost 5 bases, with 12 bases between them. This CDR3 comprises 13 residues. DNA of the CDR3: TGCGCCAGCAGCGTGGGATGGCGGGAGACCCAGTACTTC. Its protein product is CASSVGWRETQYF.

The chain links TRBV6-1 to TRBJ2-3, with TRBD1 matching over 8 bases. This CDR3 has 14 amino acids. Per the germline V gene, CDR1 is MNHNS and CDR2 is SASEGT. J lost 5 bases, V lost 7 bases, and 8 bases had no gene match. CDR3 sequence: CASNPGGALDTQYF. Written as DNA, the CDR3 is TGTGCCAGCAACCCAGGGGGCGCTTTAGATACGCAGTATTTT.